This T cell receptor beta chain was identified in a study of control samples from healthy donors and cancer patients. After removal of 1 base from V and 2 bases from J, the junction contained 4 bases not matched to a gene. Germline V gives CDR1 MGHRA, CDR2 YSYEKL. The CDR3 extends over 19 amino acids. The assay was immunoSEQ multiplex PCR, and TCRdb's table has in-frame clones only and misses some. The repertoire holds 95,000 to 150,000 clones, with around 87% as singletons. J is TRBJ2-6 and V is TRBV4-1; 14 bases fit TRBD2. The sequenced sample was blood. The origin of this receptor is a man aged 55-75 years in good health. CDR3 residues: CASSQATSGGAAGANVLTF. The CDR3 DNA follows: TGCGCCAGCAGCCAAGCGACTAGCGGGGGGGCTGCTGGGGCCAACGTCCTGACTTTC.